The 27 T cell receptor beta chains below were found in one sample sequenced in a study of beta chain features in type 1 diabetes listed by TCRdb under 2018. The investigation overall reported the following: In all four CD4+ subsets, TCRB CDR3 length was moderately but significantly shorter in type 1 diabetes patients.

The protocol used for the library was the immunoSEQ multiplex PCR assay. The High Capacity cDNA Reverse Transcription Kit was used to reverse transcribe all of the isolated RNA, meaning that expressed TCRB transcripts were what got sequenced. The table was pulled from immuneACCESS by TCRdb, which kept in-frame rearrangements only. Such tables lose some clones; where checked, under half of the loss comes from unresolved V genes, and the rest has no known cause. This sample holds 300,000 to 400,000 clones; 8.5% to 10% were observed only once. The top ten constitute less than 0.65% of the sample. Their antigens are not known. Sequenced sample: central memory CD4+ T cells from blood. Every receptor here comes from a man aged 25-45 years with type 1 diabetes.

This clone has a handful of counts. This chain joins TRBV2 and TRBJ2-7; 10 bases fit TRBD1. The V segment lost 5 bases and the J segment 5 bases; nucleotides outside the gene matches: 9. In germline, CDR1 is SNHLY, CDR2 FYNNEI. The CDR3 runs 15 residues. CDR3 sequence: CASSSERDRGDEQYF. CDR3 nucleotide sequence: TGTGCCAGCAGTTCGGAAAGGGACAGGGGCGACGAGCAGTACTTC.

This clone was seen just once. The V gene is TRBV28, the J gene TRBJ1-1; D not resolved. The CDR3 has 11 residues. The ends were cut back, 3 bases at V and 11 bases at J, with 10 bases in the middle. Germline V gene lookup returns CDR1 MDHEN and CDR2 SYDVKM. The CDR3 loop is CASSFGIGAFF. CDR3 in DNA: TGTGCCAGCAGTTTCGGAATTGGGGCTTTCTTT.

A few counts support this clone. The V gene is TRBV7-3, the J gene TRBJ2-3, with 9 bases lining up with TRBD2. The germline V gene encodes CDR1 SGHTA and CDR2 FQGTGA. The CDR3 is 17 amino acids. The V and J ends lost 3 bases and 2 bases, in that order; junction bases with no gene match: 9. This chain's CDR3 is CASSLAGGPKNTDTQYF. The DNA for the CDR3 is TGTGCCAGCAGCTTGGCGGGAGGGCCGAAGAACACAGATACGCAGTATTTT.

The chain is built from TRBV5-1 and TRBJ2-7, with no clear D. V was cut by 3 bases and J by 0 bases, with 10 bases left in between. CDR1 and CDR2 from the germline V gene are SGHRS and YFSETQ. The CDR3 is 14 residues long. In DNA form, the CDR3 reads TGCGCCAGCAGCTCCCGGACGGGCTCCTACGAGCAGTACTTC. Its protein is CASSSRTGSYEQYF.

CDR3 protein: CASSPRVYEQYF. The CDR3 DNA follows: TGTGCCAGCAGCCCCCGGGTCTACGAGCAGTACTTC. The rearrangement links TRBV6-5 to TRBJ2-7; D unclear. The CDR3 is 12 amino acids. Germline CDR1 is MNHEY and CDR2 is SVGAGI. The germline V and J ends were trimmed by 6 bases and 3 bases, with 9 bases remaining between them.

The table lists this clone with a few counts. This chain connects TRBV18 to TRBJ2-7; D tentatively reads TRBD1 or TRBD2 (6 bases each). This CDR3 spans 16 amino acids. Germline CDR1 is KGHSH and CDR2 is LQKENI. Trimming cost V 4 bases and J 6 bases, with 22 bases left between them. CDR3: CASSLGTALGGGEQYF. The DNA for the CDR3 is TGTGCCAGCTCACTGGGGACCGCTCTTGGAGGGGGCGAGCAGTACTTC.

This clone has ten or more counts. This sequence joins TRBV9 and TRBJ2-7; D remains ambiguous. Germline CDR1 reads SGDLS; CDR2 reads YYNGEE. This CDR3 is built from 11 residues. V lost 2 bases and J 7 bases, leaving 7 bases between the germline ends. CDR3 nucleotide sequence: TGTGCCAGCAGCGTGGGAAATGAGCAGTACTTC. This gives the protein CASSVGNEQYF.

Written as DNA, the CDR3 is TGTGCCAGCAGTTCGAGGGCTAGCGGGAGGGCAGATACGCAGTATTTT. Encoded protein: CASSSRASGRADTQYF. The rearrangement links TRBV6-5 to TRBJ2-3, with TRBD2 matching 12 bases. V lost 4 bases, J lost 4 bases, and 6 bases stayed unmatched. CDR1 and CDR2 from the germline V gene are MNHEY and SVGAGI. CDR3 length equals 16 residues.

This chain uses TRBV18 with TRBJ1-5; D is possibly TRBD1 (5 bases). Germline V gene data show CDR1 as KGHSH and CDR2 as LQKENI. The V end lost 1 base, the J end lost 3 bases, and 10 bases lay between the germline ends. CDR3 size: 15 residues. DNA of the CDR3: TGTGCCAGCTCACCACGGGGGGTTGACAATCAGCCCCAGCATTTT. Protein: CASSPRGVDNQPQHF.

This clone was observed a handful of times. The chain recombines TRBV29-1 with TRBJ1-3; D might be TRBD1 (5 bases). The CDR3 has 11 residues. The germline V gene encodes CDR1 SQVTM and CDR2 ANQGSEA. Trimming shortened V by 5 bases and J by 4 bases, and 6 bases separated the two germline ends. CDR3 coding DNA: TGCAGCGTTCGGGGCGGAAACACCATATATTTT. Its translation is CSVRGGNTIYF.

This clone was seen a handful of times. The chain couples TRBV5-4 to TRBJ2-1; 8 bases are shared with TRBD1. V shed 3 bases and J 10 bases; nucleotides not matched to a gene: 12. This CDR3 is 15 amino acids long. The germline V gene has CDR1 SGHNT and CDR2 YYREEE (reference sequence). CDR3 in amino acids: CASSSGQGISEEQFF. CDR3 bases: TGTGCCAGCAGCTCAGGACAGGGAATATCCGAGGAGCAGTTCTTC.

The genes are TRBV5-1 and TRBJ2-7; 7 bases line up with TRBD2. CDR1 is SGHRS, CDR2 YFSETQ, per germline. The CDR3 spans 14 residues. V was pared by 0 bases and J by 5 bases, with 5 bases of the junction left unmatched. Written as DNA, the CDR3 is TGCGCCAGCAGCTTGGAGGCAGGGAGGGACGAGCAGTACTTC. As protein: CASSLEAGRDEQYF. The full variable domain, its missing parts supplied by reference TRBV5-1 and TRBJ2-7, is KAGVTQTPRYLIKTRGQQVTLSCSPISGHRSVSWYQQTPGQGLQFLFEYFSETQRNKGNFPGRFSGRQFSNSRSEMNVSTLELGDSALYLCASSLEAGRDEQYFGPGTRLTVT.

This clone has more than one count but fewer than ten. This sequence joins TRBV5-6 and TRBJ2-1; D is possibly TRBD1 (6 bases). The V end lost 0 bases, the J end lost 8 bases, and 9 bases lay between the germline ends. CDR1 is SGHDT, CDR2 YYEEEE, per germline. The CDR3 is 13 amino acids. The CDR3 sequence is CASSLVRGDEQFF. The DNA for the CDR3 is TGTGCCAGCAGCTTGGTCAGGGGAGATGAGCAGTTCTTC. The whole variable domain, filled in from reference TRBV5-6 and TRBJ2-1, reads DAGVTQSPTHLIKTRGQQVTLRCSPKSGHDTVSWYQQALGQGPQFIFQYYEEEERQRGNFPDRFSGHQFPNYSSELNVNALLLGDSALYLCASSLVRGDEQFFGPGTRLTVL.

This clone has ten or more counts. The CDR3 reads CASSQLGLAETQYF. CDR3 in DNA: TGTGCCAGCAGCCAATTGGGCCTAGCGGAGACCCAGTACTTC. The chain employs TRBV14 and TRBJ2-5; D perhaps matches TRBD2 (6 bases). This CDR3 is 14 amino acids long. Germline V gene lookup returns CDR1 SGHDN and CDR2 FVKESK. V gave up 2 bases and J gave up 5 bases, with 12 bases separating them.

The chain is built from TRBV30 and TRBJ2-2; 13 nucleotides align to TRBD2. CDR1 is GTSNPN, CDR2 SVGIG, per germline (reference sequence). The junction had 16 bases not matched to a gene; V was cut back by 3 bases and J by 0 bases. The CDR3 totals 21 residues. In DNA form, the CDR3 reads TGTGCCTGGAGCCCTCCCTCGGGTTCAGGGACTAGCGGGGCGAACACCGGGGAGCTGTTTTTT. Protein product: CAWSPPSGSGTSGANTGELFF.

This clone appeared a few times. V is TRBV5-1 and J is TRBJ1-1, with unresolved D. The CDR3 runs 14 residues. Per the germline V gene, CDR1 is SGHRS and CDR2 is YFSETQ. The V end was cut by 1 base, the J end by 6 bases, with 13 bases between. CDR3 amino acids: CASSLNLPGPEAFF. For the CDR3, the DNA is TGCGCCAGCAGCTTGAACCTCCCCGGCCCTGAAGCTTTCTTT.

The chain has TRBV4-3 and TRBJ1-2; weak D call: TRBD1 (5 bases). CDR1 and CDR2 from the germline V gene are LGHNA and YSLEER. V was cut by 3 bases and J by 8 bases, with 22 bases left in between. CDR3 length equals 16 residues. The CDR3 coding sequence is TGCGCCAGCAGCCATCACCCCCCGGGGCCGTTAGACGGCTACACCTTC. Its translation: CASSHHPPGPLDGYTF.

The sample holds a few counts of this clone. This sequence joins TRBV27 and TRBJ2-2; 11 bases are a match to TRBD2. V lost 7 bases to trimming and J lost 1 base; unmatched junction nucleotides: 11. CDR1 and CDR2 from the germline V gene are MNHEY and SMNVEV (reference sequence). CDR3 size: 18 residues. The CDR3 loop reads CASTHRGTSGGNTGELFF. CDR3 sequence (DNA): TGTGCCAGCACTCACCGCGGGACTAGCGGAGGGAACACCGGGGAGCTGTTTTTT.

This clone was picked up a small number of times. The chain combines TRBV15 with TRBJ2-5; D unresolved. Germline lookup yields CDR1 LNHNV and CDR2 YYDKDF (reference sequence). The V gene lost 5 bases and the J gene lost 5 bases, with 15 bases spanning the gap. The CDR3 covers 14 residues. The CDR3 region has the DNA TGTGCCACCAGCCCCCTTGGGGTGAGGGAGACCCAGTACTTC. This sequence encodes CATSPLGVRETQYF.

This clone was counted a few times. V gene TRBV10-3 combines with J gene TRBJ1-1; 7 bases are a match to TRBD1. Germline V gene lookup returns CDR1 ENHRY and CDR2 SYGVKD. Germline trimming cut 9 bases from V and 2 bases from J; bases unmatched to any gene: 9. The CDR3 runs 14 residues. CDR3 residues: CAMQPQGRNTEAFF. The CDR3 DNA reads TGTGCCATGCAACCACAGGGGCGTAACACTGAAGCTTTCTTT.

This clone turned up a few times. For the CDR3, the DNA is TGTGCCAGCAGTTTAAAGGGCCAAAAGTACGAGCAGTACTTC. This translates into CASSLKGQKYEQYF. This chain joins TRBV27 and TRBJ2-7; D call uncertain. Germline loops: CDR1 MNHEY, CDR2 SMNVEV (reference sequence). Trimming removed 2 bases at V and 4 bases at J, with 12 bases between. The CDR3 covers 14 residues.

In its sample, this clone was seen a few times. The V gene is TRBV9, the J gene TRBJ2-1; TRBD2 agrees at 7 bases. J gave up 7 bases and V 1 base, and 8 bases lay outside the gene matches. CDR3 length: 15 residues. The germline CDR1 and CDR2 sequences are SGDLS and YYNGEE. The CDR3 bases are TGTGCCAGCAGCGTATGGCGGGAGCACGGAAATGAGCAGTTCTTC. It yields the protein CASSVWREHGNEQFF.

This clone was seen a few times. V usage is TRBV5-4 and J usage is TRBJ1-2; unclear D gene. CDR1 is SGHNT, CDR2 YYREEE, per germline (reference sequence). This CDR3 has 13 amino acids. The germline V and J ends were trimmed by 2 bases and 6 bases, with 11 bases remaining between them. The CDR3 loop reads CASSFPGMHGYTF. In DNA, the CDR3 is TGTGCCAGCAGCTTCCCCGGGATGCATGGCTACACCTTC.

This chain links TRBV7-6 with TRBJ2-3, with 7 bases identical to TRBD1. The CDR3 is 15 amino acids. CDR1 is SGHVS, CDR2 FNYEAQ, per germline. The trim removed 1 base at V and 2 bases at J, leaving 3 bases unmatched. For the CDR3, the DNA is TGTGCCAGCAGCTTAGGGGGACAGACCACAGATACGCAGTATTTT. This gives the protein CASSLGGQTTDTQYF.

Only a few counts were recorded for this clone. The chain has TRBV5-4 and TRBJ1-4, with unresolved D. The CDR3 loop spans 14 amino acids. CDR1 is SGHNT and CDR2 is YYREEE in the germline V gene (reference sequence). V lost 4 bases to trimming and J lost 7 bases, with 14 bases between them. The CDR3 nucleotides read TGTGCCAGCAGCCTAGGGAGTTTTGGTGAAAAACTGTTTTTT. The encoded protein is CASSLGSFGEKLFF.

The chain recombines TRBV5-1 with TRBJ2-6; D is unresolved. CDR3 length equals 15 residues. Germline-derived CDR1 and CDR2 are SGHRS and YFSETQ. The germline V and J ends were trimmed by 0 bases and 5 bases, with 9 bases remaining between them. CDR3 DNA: TGCGCCAGCAGCTTGGAGGGTGGGCGGGCCAACGTCCTGACTTTC. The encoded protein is CASSLEGGRANVLTF. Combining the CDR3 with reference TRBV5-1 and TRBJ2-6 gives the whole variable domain KAGVTQTPRYLIKTRGQQVTLSCSPISGHRSVSWYQQTPGQGLQFLFEYFSETQRNKGNFPGRFSGRQFSNSRSEMNVSTLELGDSALYLCASSLEGGRANVLTFGAGSRLTVL.

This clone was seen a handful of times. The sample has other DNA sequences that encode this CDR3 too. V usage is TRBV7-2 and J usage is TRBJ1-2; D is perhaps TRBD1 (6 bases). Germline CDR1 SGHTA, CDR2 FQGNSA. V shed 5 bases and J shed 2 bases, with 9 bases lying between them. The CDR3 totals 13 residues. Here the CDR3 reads CASSPDSNYGYTF. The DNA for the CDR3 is TGTGCCAGCAGCCCGGACAGCAACTATGGCTACACCTTC. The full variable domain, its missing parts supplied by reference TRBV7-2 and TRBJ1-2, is GAGVSQSPSNKVTEKGKDVELRCDPISGHTALYWYRQSLGQGLEFLIYFQGNSAPDKSGLPSDRFSAERTGGSVSTLTIQRTQQEDSAVYLCASSPDSNYGYTFGSGTRLTVV.